This T cell receptor (beta chain) came from a study of vaccination and CD4 T cells after COVID-19. Looked up from germline, CDR1 is MGHRA and CDR2 is YSYEKL. Between the trimmed V and J ends, which lost 2 bases and 5 bases, there was a span of 7 bases. This CDR3 region has 13 residues. With respect to this clonotype: Its antigen remains unknown.

Stated treatment: approximately 9-day PBMC culture with coronavirus spike peptide pools or control peptides (ViraFEST assay). Dates of positive PCR ran from March to December 2020, before US Alpha, Beta and Delta variants. The study sequenced cultured CD4+ T cell DNA using the Oncomine TCR Beta short-read assay. TCRdb reprocessed the PCR reads with MiXCR, giving one entry per CDR3 protein. Of 15,000 to 20,000 distinct CDR3 sequences listed, approximately 51% are singletons. The specimen sequenced was CD4+ T cells from blood, cultured in vitro. This receptor was identified in a human donor who had recovered from COVID-19. The chain uses TRBV4-1 and TRBJ1-5; D unclear. In nucleotides, the CDR3 is TGCGCCAGCAGCCAACAAGGCGATCAGCCCCAGCATTTT. This encodes CASSQQGDQPQHF.